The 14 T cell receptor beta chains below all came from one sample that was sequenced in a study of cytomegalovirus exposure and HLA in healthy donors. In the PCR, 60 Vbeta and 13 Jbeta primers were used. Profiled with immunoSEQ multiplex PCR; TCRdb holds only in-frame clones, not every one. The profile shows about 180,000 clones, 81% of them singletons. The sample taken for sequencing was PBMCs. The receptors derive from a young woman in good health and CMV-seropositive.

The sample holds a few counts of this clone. The CDR3 region is CASSLLSFEETQYF. CDR3 sequence (DNA): TGTGCCAGCAGCTTATTAAGCTTCGAAGAGACCCAGTACTTC. The chain employs TRBV11-2 and TRBJ2-5; D remains unclear. The V and J ends lost 2 bases and 3 bases respectively, with 10 bases between them. CDR3 length: 14 residues. Germline V lookup: CDR1 SGHAT, CDR2 FQNNGV.

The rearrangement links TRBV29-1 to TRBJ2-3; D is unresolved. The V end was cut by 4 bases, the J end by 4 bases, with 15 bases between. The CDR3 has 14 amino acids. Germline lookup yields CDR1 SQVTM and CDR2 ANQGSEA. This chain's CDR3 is CSVGLSAVPDTQYF. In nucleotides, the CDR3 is TGCAGCGTTGGTCTGAGTGCCGTCCCAGATACGCAGTATTTT.

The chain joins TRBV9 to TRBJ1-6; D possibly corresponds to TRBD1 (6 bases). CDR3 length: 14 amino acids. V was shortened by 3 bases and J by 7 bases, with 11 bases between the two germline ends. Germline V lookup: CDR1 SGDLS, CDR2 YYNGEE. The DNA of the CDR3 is TGTGCCAGCAGCGAAACAAGGGGGAATTCACCCCTCCACTTT. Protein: CASSETRGNSPLHF.

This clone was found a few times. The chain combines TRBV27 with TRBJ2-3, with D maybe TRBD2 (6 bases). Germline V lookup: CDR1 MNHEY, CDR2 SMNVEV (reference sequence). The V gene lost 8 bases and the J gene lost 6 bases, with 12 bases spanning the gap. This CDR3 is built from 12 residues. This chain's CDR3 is CASGGRSDTQYF. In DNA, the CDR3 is TGTGCCAGCGGGGGGAGGTCGGATACGCAGTATTTT.

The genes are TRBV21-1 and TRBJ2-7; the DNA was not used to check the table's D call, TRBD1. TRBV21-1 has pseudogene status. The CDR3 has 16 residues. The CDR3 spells CASSKGGTGHSYEQYF. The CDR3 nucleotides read TGTGCCAGCAGCAAAGGCGGGACAGGTCATTCCTACGAGCAGTACTTC.

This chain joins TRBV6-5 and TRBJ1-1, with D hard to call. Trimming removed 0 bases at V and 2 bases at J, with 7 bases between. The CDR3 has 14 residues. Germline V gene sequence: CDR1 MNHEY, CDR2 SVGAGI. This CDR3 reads CASSYSWRNTEAFF. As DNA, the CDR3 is TGTGCCAGCAGTTACTCCTGGAGAAACACTGAAGCTTTCTTT.

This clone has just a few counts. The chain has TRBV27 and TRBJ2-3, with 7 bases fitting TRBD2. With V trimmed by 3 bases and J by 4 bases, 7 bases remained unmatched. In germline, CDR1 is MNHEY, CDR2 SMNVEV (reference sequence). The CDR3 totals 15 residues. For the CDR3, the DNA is TGTGCCAGCAGTTTTGGGGTGGGGAGGGCAGATACGCAGTATTTT. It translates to CASSFGVGRADTQYF.

CDR3: CASSSNQGNTEAFF. The CDR3 DNA sequence: TGCGCCAGCAGCTCTAACCAGGGGAACACTGAAGCTTTCTTT. The chain is built from TRBV5-1 and TRBJ1-1; a possible D gene is TRBD1 (5 bases). The CDR3 is 14 amino acids. The V end lost 3 bases, the J end lost 1 base, and 10 bases lay between the germline ends. In germline, CDR1 is SGHRS, CDR2 YFSETQ.

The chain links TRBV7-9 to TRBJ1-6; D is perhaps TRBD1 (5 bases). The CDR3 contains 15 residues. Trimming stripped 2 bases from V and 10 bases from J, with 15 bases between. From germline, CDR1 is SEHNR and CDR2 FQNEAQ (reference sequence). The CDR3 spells CASSLSLGGRSPLHF. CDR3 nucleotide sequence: TGTGCCAGCAGCTTAAGCCTCGGGGGGAGGTCACCCCTCCACTTT.

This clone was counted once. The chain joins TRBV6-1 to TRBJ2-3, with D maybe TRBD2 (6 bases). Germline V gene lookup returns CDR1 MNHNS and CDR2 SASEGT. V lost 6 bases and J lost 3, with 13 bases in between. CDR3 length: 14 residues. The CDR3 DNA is TGTGCCAGCAGATACCAGGCGGGGACAGATACGCAGTATTTT. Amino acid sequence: CASRYQAGTDTQYF.

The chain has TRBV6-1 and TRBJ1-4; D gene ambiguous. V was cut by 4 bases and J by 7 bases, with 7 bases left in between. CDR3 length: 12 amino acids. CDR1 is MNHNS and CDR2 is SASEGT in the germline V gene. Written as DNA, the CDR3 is TGTGCCAGCAGTGTTATCCGTGAAAAACTGTTTTTT. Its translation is CASSVIREKLFF.

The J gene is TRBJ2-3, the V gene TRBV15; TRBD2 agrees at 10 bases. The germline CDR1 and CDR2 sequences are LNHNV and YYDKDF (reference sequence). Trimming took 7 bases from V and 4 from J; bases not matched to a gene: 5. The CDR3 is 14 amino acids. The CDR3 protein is CATTRTSGSDTQYF. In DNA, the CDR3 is TGTGCCACCACCCGGACTAGCGGTTCAGATACGCAGTATTTT.

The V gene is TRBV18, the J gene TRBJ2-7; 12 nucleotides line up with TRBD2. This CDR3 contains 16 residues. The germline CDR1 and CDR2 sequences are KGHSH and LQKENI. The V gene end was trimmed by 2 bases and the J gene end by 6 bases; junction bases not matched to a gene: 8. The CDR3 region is CASSPGLAGSLVEQYF. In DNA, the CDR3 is TGTGCCAGCTCACCAGGACTAGCGGGGTCTTTGGTCGAGCAGTACTTC.

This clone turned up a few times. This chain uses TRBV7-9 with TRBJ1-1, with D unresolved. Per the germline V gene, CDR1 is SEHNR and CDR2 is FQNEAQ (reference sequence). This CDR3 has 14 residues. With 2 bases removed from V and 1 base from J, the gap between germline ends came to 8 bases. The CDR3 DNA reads TGTGCCAGCAGCTTATTGGCAGGGAACACTGAAGCTTTCTTT. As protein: CASSLLAGNTEAFF.